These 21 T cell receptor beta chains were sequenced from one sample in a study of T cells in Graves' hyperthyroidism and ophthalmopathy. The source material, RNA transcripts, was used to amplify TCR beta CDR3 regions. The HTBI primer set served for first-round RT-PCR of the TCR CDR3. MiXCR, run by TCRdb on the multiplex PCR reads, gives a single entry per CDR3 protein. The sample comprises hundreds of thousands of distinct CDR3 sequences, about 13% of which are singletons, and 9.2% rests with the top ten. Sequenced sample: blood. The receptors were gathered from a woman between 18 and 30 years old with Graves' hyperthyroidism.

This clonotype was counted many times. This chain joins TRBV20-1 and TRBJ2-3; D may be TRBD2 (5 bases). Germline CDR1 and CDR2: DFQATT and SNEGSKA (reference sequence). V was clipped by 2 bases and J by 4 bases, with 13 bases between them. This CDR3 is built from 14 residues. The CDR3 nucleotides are TGCAGTGCTAGACTGGGAGTATCCGCAGATACGCAGTATTTT. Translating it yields CSARLGVSADTQYF.

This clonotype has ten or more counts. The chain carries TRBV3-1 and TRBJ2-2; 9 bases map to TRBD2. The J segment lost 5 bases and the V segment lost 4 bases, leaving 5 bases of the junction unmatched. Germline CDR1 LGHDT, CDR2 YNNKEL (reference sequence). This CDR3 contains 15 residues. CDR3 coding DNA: TGTGCCAGCAGCCTAGCGGGGGTCAAAACCGGGGAGCTGTTTTTT. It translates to CASSLAGVKTGELFF.

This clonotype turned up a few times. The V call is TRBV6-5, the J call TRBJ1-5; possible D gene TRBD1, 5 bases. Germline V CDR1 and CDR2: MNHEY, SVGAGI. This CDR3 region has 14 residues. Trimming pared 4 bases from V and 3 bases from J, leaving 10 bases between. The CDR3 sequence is CASSSRVVNQPQHF. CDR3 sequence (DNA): TGTGCCAGCAGTTCCAGGGTAGTCAATCAGCCCCAGCATTTT.

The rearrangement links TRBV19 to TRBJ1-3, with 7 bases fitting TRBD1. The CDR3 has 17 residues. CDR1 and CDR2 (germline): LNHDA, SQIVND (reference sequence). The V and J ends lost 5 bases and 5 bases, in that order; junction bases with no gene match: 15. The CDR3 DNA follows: TGTGCCAGTAGTCCCGGCCTATTACAGGGGACAAGAAACACCATATATTTT. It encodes CASSPGLLQGTRNTIYF. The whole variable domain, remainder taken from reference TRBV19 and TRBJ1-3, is DGGITQSPKYLFRKEGQNVTLSCEQNLNHDAMYWYRQDPGQGLRLIYYSQIVNDFQKGDIAEGYSVSREKKESFPLTVTSAQKNPTAFYLCASSPGLLQGTRNTIYFGEGSWLTVV.

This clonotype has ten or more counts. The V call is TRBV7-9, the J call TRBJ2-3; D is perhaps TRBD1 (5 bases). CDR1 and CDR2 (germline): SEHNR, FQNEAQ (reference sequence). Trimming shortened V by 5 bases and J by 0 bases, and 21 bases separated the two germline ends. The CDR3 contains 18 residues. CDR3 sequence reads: CASSDARQTDLSTDTQYF. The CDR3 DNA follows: TGTGCCAGCAGCGACGCGAGGCAGACAGACCTTAGCACAGATACGCAGTATTTT.

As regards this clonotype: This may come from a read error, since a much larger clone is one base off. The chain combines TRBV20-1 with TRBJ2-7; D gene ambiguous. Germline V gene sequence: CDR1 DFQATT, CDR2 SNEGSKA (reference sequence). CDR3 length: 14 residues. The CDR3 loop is CSARDWRHSYGQYF. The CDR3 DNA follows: TGCAGTGCTAGGGATTGGCGGCACTCCTACGGGCAGTACTTC.

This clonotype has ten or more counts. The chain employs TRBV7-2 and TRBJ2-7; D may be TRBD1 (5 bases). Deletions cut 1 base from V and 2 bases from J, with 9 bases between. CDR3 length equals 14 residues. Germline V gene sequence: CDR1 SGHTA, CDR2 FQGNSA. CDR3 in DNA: TGTGCCAGCAGCTTAGAGGGGTCAACCTACGAGCAGTACTTC. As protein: CASSLEGSTYEQYF.

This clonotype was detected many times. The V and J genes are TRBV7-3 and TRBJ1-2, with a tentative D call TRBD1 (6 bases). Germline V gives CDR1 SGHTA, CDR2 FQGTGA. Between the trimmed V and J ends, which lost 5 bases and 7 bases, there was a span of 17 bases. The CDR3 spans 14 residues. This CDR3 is CASSPTGGAGGYTF. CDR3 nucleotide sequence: TGTGCCAGCAGCCCGACGGGGGGCGCGGGTGGCTACACCTTC.

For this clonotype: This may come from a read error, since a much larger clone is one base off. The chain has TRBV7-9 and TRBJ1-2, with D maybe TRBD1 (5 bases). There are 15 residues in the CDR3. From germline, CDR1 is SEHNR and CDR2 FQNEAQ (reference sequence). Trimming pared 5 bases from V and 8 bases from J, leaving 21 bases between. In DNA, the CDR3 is TGTGCCAGCAGCCGAGAGGACATCTTCACCGGGGGCTACACCTTC. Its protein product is CASSREDIFTGGYTF.

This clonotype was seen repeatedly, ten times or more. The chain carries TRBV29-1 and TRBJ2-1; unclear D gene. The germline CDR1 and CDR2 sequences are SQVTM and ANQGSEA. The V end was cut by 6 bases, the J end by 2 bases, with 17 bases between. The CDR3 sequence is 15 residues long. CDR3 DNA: TGCAGCGTCGGAACCGGAAGCTCCCCCTACAATGAGCAGTTCTTC. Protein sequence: CSVGTGSSPYNEQFF.

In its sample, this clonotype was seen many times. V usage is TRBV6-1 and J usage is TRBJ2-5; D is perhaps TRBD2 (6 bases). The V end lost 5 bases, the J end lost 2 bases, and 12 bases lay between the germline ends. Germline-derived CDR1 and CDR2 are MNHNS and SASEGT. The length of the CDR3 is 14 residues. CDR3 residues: CASSTLTSQETQYF. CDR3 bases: TGTGCCAGCAGTACCCTGACTAGTCAAGAGACCCAGTACTTC.

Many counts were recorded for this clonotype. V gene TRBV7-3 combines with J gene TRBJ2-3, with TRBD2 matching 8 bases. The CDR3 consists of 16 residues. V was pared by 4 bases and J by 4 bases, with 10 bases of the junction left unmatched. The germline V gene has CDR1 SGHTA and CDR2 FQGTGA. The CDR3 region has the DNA TGTGCCAGCAGCTCCCGGCTAGCGGGTGGCGCAGATACGCAGTATTTT. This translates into CASSSRLAGGADTQYF.

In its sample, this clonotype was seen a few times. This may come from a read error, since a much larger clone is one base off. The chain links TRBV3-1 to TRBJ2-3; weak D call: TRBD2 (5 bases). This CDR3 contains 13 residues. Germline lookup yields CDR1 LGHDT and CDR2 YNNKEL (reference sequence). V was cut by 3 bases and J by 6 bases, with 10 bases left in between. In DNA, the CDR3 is TGTGCCAGCAGCCACTGGACGGGGGATACGCAGTATTTT. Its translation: CASSHWTGDTQYF.

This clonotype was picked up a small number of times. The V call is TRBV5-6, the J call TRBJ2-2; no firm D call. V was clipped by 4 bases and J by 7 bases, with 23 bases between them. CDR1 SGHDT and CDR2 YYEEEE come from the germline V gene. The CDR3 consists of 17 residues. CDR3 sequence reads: CASSLVLPKAYSGELFF. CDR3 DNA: TGTGCCAGCAGCCTGGTTCTCCCTAAGGCATATAGCGGGGAGCTGTTTTTT.

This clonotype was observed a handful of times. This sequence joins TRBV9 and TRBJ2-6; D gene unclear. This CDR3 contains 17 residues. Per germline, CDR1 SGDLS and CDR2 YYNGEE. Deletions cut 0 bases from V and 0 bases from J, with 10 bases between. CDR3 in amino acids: CASSVAWERSGANVLTF. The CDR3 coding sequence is TGTGCCAGCAGCGTAGCTTGGGAACGCTCTGGGGCCAACGTCCTGACTTTC.

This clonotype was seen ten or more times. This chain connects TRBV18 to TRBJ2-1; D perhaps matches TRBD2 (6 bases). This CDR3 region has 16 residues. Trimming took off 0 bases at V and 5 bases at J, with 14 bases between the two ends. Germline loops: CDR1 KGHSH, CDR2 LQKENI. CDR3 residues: CASSPPIRTNNNEQFF. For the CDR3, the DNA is TGTGCCAGCTCACCACCTATCCGGACTAACAACAATGAGCAGTTCTTC.

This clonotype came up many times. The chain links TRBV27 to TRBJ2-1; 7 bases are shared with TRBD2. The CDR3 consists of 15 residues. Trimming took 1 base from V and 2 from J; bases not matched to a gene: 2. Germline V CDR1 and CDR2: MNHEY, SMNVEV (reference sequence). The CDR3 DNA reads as TGTGCCAGCAGTTTATACCGGGGGGCCTACAATGAGCAGTTCTTC. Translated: CASSLYRGAYNEQFF.

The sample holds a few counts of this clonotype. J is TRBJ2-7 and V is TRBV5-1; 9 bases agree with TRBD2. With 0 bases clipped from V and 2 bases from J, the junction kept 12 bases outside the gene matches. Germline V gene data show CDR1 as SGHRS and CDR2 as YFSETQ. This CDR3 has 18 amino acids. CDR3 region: CASSLGLRGLAGTYEQYF. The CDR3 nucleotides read TGCGCCAGCAGCTTGGGACTTCGGGGGCTAGCGGGAACCTACGAGCAGTACTTC.

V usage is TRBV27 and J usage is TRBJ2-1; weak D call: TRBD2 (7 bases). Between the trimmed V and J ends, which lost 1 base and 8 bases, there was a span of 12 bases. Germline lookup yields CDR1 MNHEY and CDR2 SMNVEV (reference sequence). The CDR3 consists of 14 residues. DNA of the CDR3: TGTGCCAGCAGTTTATGGTCGGGGGGCCATGAGCAGTTCTTC. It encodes CASSLWSGGHEQFF.

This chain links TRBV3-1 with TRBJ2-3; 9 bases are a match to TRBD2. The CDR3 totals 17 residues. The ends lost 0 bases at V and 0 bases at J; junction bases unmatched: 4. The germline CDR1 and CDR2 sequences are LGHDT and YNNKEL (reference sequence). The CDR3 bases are TGTGCCAGCAGCCAAGATTACAGCGGGGGGAGCACAGATACGCAGTATTTT. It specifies CASSQDYSGGSTDTQYF.

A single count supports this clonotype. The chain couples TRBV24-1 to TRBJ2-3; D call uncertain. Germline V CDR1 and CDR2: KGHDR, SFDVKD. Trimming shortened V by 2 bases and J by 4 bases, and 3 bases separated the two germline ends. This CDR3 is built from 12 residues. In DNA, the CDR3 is TGTGCCACCAGTGATTCCCCAGATACGCAGTATTTT. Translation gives CATSDSPDTQYF.